The 10 T cell receptor beta chains reported below all come from one sample, sequenced in a study of blood T cell repertoires in COVID-19. Only in-frame clones appear in the TCRdb table, and some are missing; sequencing was by immunoSEQ multiplex PCR. The sample has a few hundred thousand clones, more than 75% seen once. The sequenced sample consisted of peripheral blood. Receptors were obtained from an older woman with COVID-19, enrolled during active disease.

The chain carries TRBV27 and TRBJ2-1; TRBD2 agrees at 12 bases. The germline V gene encodes CDR1 MNHEY and CDR2 SMNVEV (reference sequence). Trimming cost V 6 bases and J 10 bases; bases outside gene matches: 10. The CDR3 contains 15 residues. CDR3 sequence (DNA): TGTGCCAGCAGAGATGGACTAGCGGGGCTCAGGGAGCAGTTCTTC. This codes for CASRDGLAGLREQFF.

The chain links TRBV7-3 to TRBJ1-2; maybe TRBD1 (5 bases). This CDR3 is built from 13 residues. The V gene lost 2 bases and the J gene lost 8 bases, with 12 bases spanning the gap. CDR1 and CDR2 (germline): SGHTA, FQGTGA. The CDR3 region is CASSLGSGQGYTF. In nucleotides, the CDR3 is TGTGCCAGCAGCTTAGGATCAGGGCAAGGCTACACCTTC.

The chain employs TRBV11-2 and TRBJ2-2; TRBD1 might be the D (5 bases). The V and J ends lost 4 bases and 1 base respectively, with 13 bases between them. Germline CDR1 SGHAT, CDR2 FQNNGV. The CDR3 loop spans 16 amino acids. In DNA form, the CDR3 reads TGTGCCAGCAGCTATCGTACAGGACGGAACACCGGGGAGCTGTTTTTT. Amino acids: CASSYRTGRNTGELFF.

Worth noting for this clone: Other DNA sequences within the sample encode an identical CDR3. The V and J genes are TRBV6-5 and TRBJ2-7, with 10 bases lining up with TRBD1. The CDR3 sequence is 14 residues long. V shed 6 bases and J 4 bases; nucleotides not matched to a gene: 6. The germline V gene has CDR1 MNHEY and CDR2 SVGAGI. CDR3 region: CASRPGTGVYEQYF. CDR3 in DNA: TGTGCCAGCAGGCCCGGGACAGGGGTTTACGAGCAGTACTTC.

This chain joins TRBV5-1 and TRBJ2-2; D gene ambiguous. The CDR3 extends over 12 amino acids. V was cut by 5 bases and J by 2 bases, with 4 bases left in between. Germline V gives CDR1 SGHRS, CDR2 YFSETQ. CDR3 sequence reads: CASRHNTGELFF. For the CDR3, the DNA is TGCGCCAGCAGACATAACACCGGGGAGCTGTTTTTT.

This clone was observed a handful of times. The chain recombines TRBV4-1 with TRBJ1-5; tentatively, D is TRBD1 (5 bases). V was clipped by 4 bases and J by 4 bases, with 17 bases between them. The CDR3 totals 16 residues. Germline values: CDR1 MGHRA, CDR2 YSYEKL. The CDR3 bases are TGCGCCAGCAGCCTGGGGGGAGGGTGGGGGAATCAGCCCCAGCATTTT. The encoded protein is CASSLGGGWGNQPQHF.

The chain links TRBV5-1 to TRBJ2-7, with D tentatively TRBD1 (5 bases). The CDR3 is 16 residues long. Looked up from germline, CDR1 is SGHRS and CDR2 is YFSETQ. Trimming pared 4 bases from V and 0 bases from J, leaving 17 bases between. CDR3 sequence (DNA): TGCGCCAGCAGCCCCACTATGGGGCGGAACTCCTACGAGCAGTACTTC. Translation: CASSPTMGRNSYEQYF. The full variable domain, rest sourced from reference TRBV5-1 and TRBJ2-7, is KAGVTQTPRYLIKTRGQQVTLSCSPISGHRSVSWYQQTPGQGLQFLFEYFSETQRNKGNFPGRFSGRQFSNSRSEMNVSTLELGDSALYLCASSPTMGRNSYEQYFGPGTRLTVT.

This clone was seen a handful of times. The CDR3 DNA sequence: TGCAGTGCTAGTGATGTTGGCAGGGGCAATTACGGCTACACCTTC. It translates to CSASDVGRGNYGYTF. This chain uses TRBV20-1 with TRBJ1-2, with D possibly being TRBD1 (6 bases). The V gene's germline CDR1 is DFQATT and CDR2 SNEGSKA (reference sequence). Trimming left V 3 bases short and J 8 bases short, with 22 bases between. CDR3 length equals 15 residues.

This chain uses TRBV28 with TRBJ1-3; 9 bases map to TRBD1. V lost 3 bases and J lost 0; bases outside the gene matches: 6. This CDR3 is 17 amino acids long. Germline CDR1 is MDHEN and CDR2 is SYDVKM. CDR3: CASSFLGTGNSGNTIYF. In DNA form, the CDR3 reads TGTGCCAGCAGTTTCCTAGGGACAGGGAACTCTGGAAACACCATATATTTT.

J is TRBJ1-1 and V is TRBV29-1; D unclear. The CDR3 is 10 amino acids. Germline values: CDR1 SQVTM, CDR2 ANQGSEA. The CDR3: CTAVNTEAFF. CDR3 nucleotide sequence: TGCACCGCCGTGAACACTGAAGCTTTCTTT.